The 31 T cell receptor beta chains listed next were all sequenced from one sample in a study of vaccination and CD4 T cells after COVID-19. Their antigens are not known. The treatment here: roughly 11-day PBMC culture with coronavirus spike peptide pools or control peptides (ViraFEST assay). Cultured CD4+ T-cell DNA underwent Oncomine TCR Beta short-read sequencing. TCRdb recomputed calls from the PCR reads with MiXCR, one row per CDR3 protein. The sample shows about 17,000 distinct CDR3 sequences, over 50% of them seen only once. Sequencing was carried out using CD4+ T cells from blood, cultured in vitro. These TCRs come from a human donor who had recovered from COVID-19.

J is TRBJ1-3 and V is TRBV15; weak D call: TRBD1 (6 bases). The CDR3 is 15 amino acids. Germline V gives CDR1 LNHNV, CDR2 YYDKDF (reference sequence). The germline V and J ends were trimmed by 0 bases and 3 bases, with 9 bases remaining between them. Here the CDR3 DNA reads TGTGCCACCAGCAGAGATTCAGGGGTTGGAAACACCATATATTTT. This codes for CATSRDSGVGNTIYF.

The V gene is TRBV19, the J gene TRBJ1-6; D call uncertain. V was clipped by 11 bases and J by 7 bases, with 18 bases between them. The CDR3 runs to 14 residues. From germline, CDR1 is LNHDA and CDR2 SQIVND (reference sequence). This chain's CDR3 is CASGVGFGNSPLHF. The CDR3 DNA is TGTGCCTCCGGGGTGGGATTTGGAAATTCACCCCTCCACTTT.

The V call is TRBV20-1, the J call TRBJ1-1, with D maybe TRBD1 (6 bases). V was shortened by 6 bases and J by 10 bases, with 18 bases between the two germline ends. Germline V gene lookup returns CDR1 DFQATT and CDR2 SNEGSKA (reference sequence). The length of the CDR3 is 12 residues. CDR3 protein: CSAVRGSAGAFF. CDR3 DNA sequence: TGCAGTGCGGTCAGGGGTTCGGCAGGAGCTTTCTTT.

This clonotype occurred a few times. The V gene is TRBV28, the J gene TRBJ1-2; D is perhaps TRBD1 (6 bases). The ends were cut back, 2 bases at V and 4 bases at J, with 8 bases in the middle. Looked up from germline, CDR1 is MDHEN and CDR2 is SYDVKM. The CDR3 length is 13 residues. CDR3 residues: CASSLRGTYGYTF. The CDR3 nucleotides are TGTGCCAGCAGTTTAAGGGGGACCTATGGCTACACCTTC.

The chain employs TRBV10-3 and TRBJ2-2; D is ambiguous. CDR1 is ENHRY, CDR2 SYGVKD, per germline. V was pared by 2 bases and J by 5 bases, with 3 bases between. This CDR3 contains 12 residues. The DNA of the CDR3 is TGTGCCATCAGTGAGGGAACCGGGGAGCTGTTTTTT. Its protein product is CAISEGTGELFF.

This clonotype has a handful of counts. The chain uses TRBV19 and TRBJ1-5; D possibly corresponds to TRBD1 (6 bases). V dropped 3 bases and J dropped 12 bases, with 12 bases sitting between them. The CDR3 is made up of 12 amino acids. CDR1 and CDR2 from the germline V gene are LNHDA and SQIVND (reference sequence). The DNA for the CDR3 is TGTGCCAGTAGTATCCAGACAGGAATCCAGCATTTT. Protein product: CASSIQTGIQHF. The complete variable domain, with remaining parts taken from reference TRBV19 and TRBJ1-5, reads DGGITQSPKYLFRKEGQNVTLSCEQNLNHDAMYWYRQDPGQGLRLIYYSQIVNDFQKGDIAEGYSVSREKKESFPLTVTSAQKNPTAFYLCASSIQTGIQHFGDGTRLSIL.

This clonotype showed up just a few times. The chain uses TRBV7-8 and TRBJ1-5, with TRBD1 matching over 8 bases. With 4 bases clipped from V and 5 bases from J, the junction kept 7 bases outside the gene matches. Germline CDR1 and CDR2: SGHVS and FQNEAQ. The CDR3 is made up of 15 amino acids. The CDR3 is CASSSNRGKDQPQHF. The DNA of the CDR3 is TGTGCCAGCAGCTCAAACAGGGGGAAGGATCAGCCCCAGCATTTT.

J is TRBJ1-5 and V is TRBV6-1; maybe TRBD1 (5 bases). The CDR3 extends over 11 amino acids. Germline V lookup: CDR1 MNHNS, CDR2 SASEGT. Trimming cost V 6 bases and J 9 bases, with 9 bases left between them. As DNA, the CDR3 is TGTGCCAGCAGCATTCAGGGGCCCCAGCATTTT. This encodes CASSIQGPQHF.

The chain recombines TRBV20-1 with TRBJ1-2; D perhaps matches TRBD1 (6 bases). This CDR3 contains 17 residues. Germline values: CDR1 DFQATT, CDR2 SNEGSKA (reference sequence). Trimming cost V 6 bases and J 5 bases, with 28 bases left between them. The CDR3 bases are TGCAGTGCGGCTTCTCGACAGGCCCTGTCGCTGGAGTATGGCTACACCTTC. As protein: CSAASRQALSLEYGYTF.

To note about this clonotype: At one of its ends the junction is not consistent with the germline gene, which may arise from a read error. The CDR3 region has the DNA TGCAGTGCAAGAGACAGGGGAAGCTCCTACGAGCAGTACTTC. Its protein is CSARDRGSSYEQYF. This sequence joins TRBV20-1 and TRBJ2-7; 8 nucleotides align to TRBD1. Germline CDR1 is DFQATT and CDR2 is SNEGSKA (reference sequence). The CDR3 extends over 14 amino acids.

The rearrangement joins TRBV12-3 or TRBV12-4 to TRBJ1-2; unclear D gene. V shed 3 bases and J shed 1 base, with 9 bases lying between them. The CDR3 extends over 14 amino acids. CDR3 sequence: CASSFRGFNYGYTF. CDR3 sequence (DNA): TGTGCCAGCAGTTTCCGAGGGTTTAACTATGGCTACACCTTC.

This clonotype came up a few times. This sequence joins TRBV7-2 and TRBJ1-1; TRBD1 aligns across 8 bases. Trimming took 3 bases from V and 5 from J; bases not matched to a gene: 2. The CDR3 is made up of 13 amino acids. The germline V gene encodes CDR1 SGHTA and CDR2 FQGNSA. CDR3 nucleotide sequence: TGTGCCAGCAGCTTTACAGGGGGGACTGAAGCTTTCTTT. It is translated as CASSFTGGTEAFF.

V usage is TRBV18 and J usage is TRBJ2-1; 13 bases map to TRBD2. Germline V gene data show CDR1 as KGHSH and CDR2 as LQKENI. V lost 3 bases to trimming and J lost 8 bases; unmatched junction nucleotides: 10. There are 17 residues in the CDR3. The CDR3 is CASSPSTSGRPGDEQFF. CDR3 nucleotide sequence: TGTGCCAGCTCACCGTCGACTAGCGGGAGGCCGGGTGATGAGCAGTTCTTC.

In the case of this clonotype: Relative to the germline gene, one junction end is altered; a read error may explain this. In nucleotides, the CDR3 is TGTGCTAGCAGCCCAGGAGTGCTAGCCAAAAACATTCAGTACTTC. It translates to CASSPGVLAKNIQYF. V gene TRBV7-7 combines with J gene TRBJ2-4; D ambiguous. Looked up from germline, CDR1 is SSHAT and CDR2 is FNYEAQ (reference sequence). This CDR3 is 15 amino acids long.

V and J are TRBV7-9 and TRBJ1-1; no reliable D call. This CDR3 is built from 15 residues. Looked up from germline, CDR1 is SEHNR and CDR2 is FQNEAQ (reference sequence). Trimming removed 7 bases from V and 1 base from J, with 16 bases in between. The CDR3 reads CASNSYGAGNTEAFF. CDR3 nucleotide sequence: TGTGCCAGCAACTCTTACGGCGCGGGGAACACTGAAGCTTTCTTT. Together with reference TRBV7-9 and TRBJ1-1, the CDR3 gives the full variable domain: DTGVSQNPRHKITKRGQNVTFRCDPISEHNRLYWYRQTLGQGPEFLTYFQNEAQLEKSRLLSDRFSAERPKGSFSTLEIQRTEQGDSAMYLCASNSYGAGNTEAFFGQGTRLTVV.

The sample holds a few counts of this clonotype. The chain links TRBV20-1 to TRBJ2-3; D is unresolved. V lost 3 bases, J lost 2 bases, and 12 bases lay in between. CDR1 is DFQATT and CDR2 is SNEGSKA in the germline V gene (reference sequence). The CDR3 is 14 residues long. CDR3 protein: CSARDPGPTDTQYF. The CDR3 coding sequence is TGCAGTGCTAGGGATCCGGGCCCCACAGATACGCAGTATTTT.

The genes are TRBV6-2 or TRBV6-3 and TRBJ2-5, with a tentative D call TRBD1 (6 bases). The CDR3 totals 14 residues. Trimming cost V 8 bases and J 4 bases, with 17 bases left between them. CDR1 and CDR2 from the germline V gene are MNHEY and SVGEGT. CDR3 in amino acids: CASGPVGRGETQYF. The CDR3 nucleotides read TGTGCCAGCGGTCCCGTGGGCAGGGGAGAGACCCAGTACTTC.

This clonotype was found a few times. The chain recombines TRBV12-3 or TRBV12-4 with TRBJ1-1; tentative D call: TRBD1 (5 bases). The CDR3 runs 15 residues. V was clipped by 4 bases and J by 1 base, with 13 bases between them. CDR3 in amino acids: CASSSGRRGNTEAFF. The CDR3 DNA reads as TGTGCCAGCAGTTCTGGGCGAAGGGGGAACACTGAAGCTTTCTTT.

This chain links TRBV12-3 or TRBV12-4 with TRBJ2-1; 10 nucleotides line up with TRBD2. There are 16 residues in the CDR3. Trimming took 5 bases from V and 4 from J; bases not matched to a gene: 8. The CDR3 loop is CASSQITSGDYNEQFF. In DNA, the CDR3 is TGTGCCAGCAGTCAGATTACTAGCGGGGATTACAATGAGCAGTTCTTC.

The CDR3 region is CSASVANTGELFF. Written as DNA, the CDR3 is TGCAGTGCTAGCGTCGCGAACACCGGGGAGCTGTTTTTT. The genes are TRBV20-1 and TRBJ2-2; D not certain. CDR3 length equals 13 residues. The V end was cut by 3 bases, the J end by 0 bases, with 5 bases between. Germline CDR1 and CDR2: DFQATT and SNEGSKA (reference sequence).

The V gene is TRBV7-9, the J gene TRBJ1-1; D is possibly TRBD1 (5 bases). CDR1 SEHNR and CDR2 FQNEAQ come from the germline V gene (reference sequence). The CDR3 consists of 13 residues. V was pared by 5 bases and J by 5 bases, with 12 bases between. As DNA, the CDR3 is TGTGCCAGCAGCCTAAGAGGGGAGACTGAAGCTTTCTTT. The encoded protein is CASSLRGETEAFF. Variable domain in full (rest from reference TRBV7-9 and TRBJ1-1): DTGVSQNPRHKITKRGQNVTFRCDPISEHNRLYWYRQTLGQGPEFLTYFQNEAQLEKSRLLSDRFSAERPKGSFSTLEIQRTEQGDSAMYLCASSLRGETEAFFGQGTRLTVV.

The CDR3 loop reads CASSLDGFVDDGYTF. Here the CDR3 DNA reads TGCGCCAGCAGCTTGGATGGATTCGTCGACGATGGCTACACCTTC. The J gene is TRBJ1-2, the V gene TRBV5-1; D is unresolved. V was pared by 0 bases and J by 6 bases, with 15 bases between. CDR1 SGHRS and CDR2 YFSETQ come from the germline V gene. The CDR3 spans 15 residues.

V is TRBV6-5 and J is TRBJ1-2, with D unclear. CDR1 and CDR2 from the germline V gene are MNHEY and SVGAGI. V was pared by 4 bases and J by 7 bases, with 7 bases between. The CDR3 contains 11 residues. CDR3 protein: CASSSQSGYTF. The CDR3 DNA is TGTGCCAGCAGTTCCCAGTCTGGCTACACCTTC.

This clonotype was observed a handful of times. The chain uses TRBV24-1 and TRBJ2-1; D gene uncertain. Germline V CDR1 and CDR2: KGHDR, SFDVKD. V lost 3 bases and J 7 bases, leaving 18 bases between the germline ends. This CDR3 region has 16 residues. CDR3 loop: CATSDNRFLSENEQFF. CDR3 nucleotides: TGTGCCACCAGTGATAATAGGTTCCTCTCGGAGAATGAGCAGTTCTTC.

The J gene is TRBJ1-2, the V gene TRBV28; tentative D call: TRBD1 (5 bases). The CDR3 extends over 19 amino acids. Looked up from germline, CDR1 is MDHEN and CDR2 is SYDVKM. The V gene lost 5 bases and the J gene lost 4 bases, with 29 bases spanning the gap. The CDR3 loop is CASSPGRGTDGVRFYGYTF. CDR3 DNA: TGTGCCAGCAGTCCAGGAAGGGGTACGGACGGCGTCCGCTTCTATGGCTACACCTTC.

Only one count was recorded for this clonotype. This chain joins TRBV18 and TRBJ1-2; unclear D gene. The CDR3 sequence is 13 residues long. V lost 2 bases and J lost 6, with 10 bases in between. Germline lookup yields CDR1 KGHSH and CDR2 LQKENI. The CDR3 nucleotides read TGTGCCAGCTCACCAGAGGATTCTCATGGCTACACCTTC. Amino acids: CASSPEDSHGYTF.

This clonotype turned up a few times. The rearrangement joins TRBV6-2 or TRBV6-3 to TRBJ1-2, with TRBD1 identical over 7 bases. The J segment lost 4 bases and the V segment lost 0 bases, leaving 8 bases of the junction unmatched. CDR3 size: 16 residues. CDR1 is MNHEY and CDR2 is SVGEGT in the germline V gene. CDR3 coding DNA: TGTGCCAGCAGTTACTCCTCGGACAGGCATTCCTATGGCTACACCTTC. Protein sequence: CASSYSSDRHSYGYTF.

The CDR3 here is CAISENYEQYF. The CDR3 DNA follows: TGTGCCATCAGTGAAAACTACGAGCAGTACTTC. The chain links TRBV10-3 to TRBJ2-7; D remains unclear. Trimming left V 3 bases short and J 3 bases short, with 3 bases between. Germline V gene data show CDR1 as ENHRY and CDR2 as SYGVKD. The CDR3 is made up of 11 amino acids.

J is TRBJ2-5 and V is TRBV5-6, with D possibly TRBD2 on 6 matching bases. Germline V gene data show CDR1 as SGHDT and CDR2 as YYEEEE. The CDR3 spans 13 residues. V gave up 3 bases and J gave up 1 base, with 7 bases separating them. This CDR3 is CASSSGSQETQYF. The CDR3 DNA reads TGTGCCAGCAGCTCCGGGAGCCAAGAGACCCAGTACTTC. The variable domain in full, with the rest retrieved from reference TRBV5-6 and TRBJ2-5, is DAGVTQSPTHLIKTRGQQVTLRCSPKSGHDTVSWYQQALGQGPQFIFQYYEEEERQRGNFPDRFSGHQFPNYSSELNVNALLLGDSALYLCASSSGSQETQYFGPGTRLLVL.

The chain recombines TRBV7-9 with TRBJ2-3; no clear D gene. With 5 bases removed from V and 5 bases from J, the gap between germline ends came to 8 bases. The CDR3 loop spans 12 amino acids. CDR1 and CDR2 (germline): SEHNR, FQNEAQ (reference sequence). As DNA, the CDR3 is TGTGCCAGCAGCGCCCGGTTAGATACGCAGTATTTT. Amino acid sequence: CASSARLDTQYF. The full variable domain, its missing parts supplied by reference TRBV7-9 and TRBJ2-3, is DTGVSQNPRHKITKRGQNVTFRCDPISEHNRLYWYRQTLGQGPEFLTYFQNEAQLEKSRLLSDRFSAERPKGSFSTLEIQRTEQGDSAMYLCASSARLDTQYFGPGTRLTVL.

The CDR3 protein is CASSPGSVYGYTF. The CDR3 DNA is TGTGCCAGCAGCCCCGGGTCAGTCTATGGCTACACCTTC. This rearrangement joins TRBV5-4 to TRBJ1-2; D ambiguous. Trimming left V 4 bases short and J 4 bases short, with 11 bases between. The CDR3 totals 13 residues. Germline V lookup: CDR1 SGHNT, CDR2 YYREEE (reference sequence). The full variable domain, with the rest looked up from reference TRBV5-4 and TRBJ1-2, is ETGVTQSPTHLIKTRGQQVTLRCSSQSGHNTVSWYQQALGQGPQFIFQYYREEENGRGNFPPRFSGLQFPNYSSELNVNALELDDSALYLCASSPGSVYGYTFGSGTRLTVV.